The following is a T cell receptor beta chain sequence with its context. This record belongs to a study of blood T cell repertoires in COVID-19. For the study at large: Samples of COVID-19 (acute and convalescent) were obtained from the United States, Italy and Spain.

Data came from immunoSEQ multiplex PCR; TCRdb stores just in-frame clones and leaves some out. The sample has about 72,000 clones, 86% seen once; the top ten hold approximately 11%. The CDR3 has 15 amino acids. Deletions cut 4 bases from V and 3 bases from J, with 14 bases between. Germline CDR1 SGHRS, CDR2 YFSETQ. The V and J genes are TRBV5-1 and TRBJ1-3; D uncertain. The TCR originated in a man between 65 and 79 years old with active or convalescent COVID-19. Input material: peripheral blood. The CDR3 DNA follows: TGCGCCAGCAGCCAAGGGTCCGGGATTGGAAACACCATATATTTT. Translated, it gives CASSQGSGIGNTIYF.